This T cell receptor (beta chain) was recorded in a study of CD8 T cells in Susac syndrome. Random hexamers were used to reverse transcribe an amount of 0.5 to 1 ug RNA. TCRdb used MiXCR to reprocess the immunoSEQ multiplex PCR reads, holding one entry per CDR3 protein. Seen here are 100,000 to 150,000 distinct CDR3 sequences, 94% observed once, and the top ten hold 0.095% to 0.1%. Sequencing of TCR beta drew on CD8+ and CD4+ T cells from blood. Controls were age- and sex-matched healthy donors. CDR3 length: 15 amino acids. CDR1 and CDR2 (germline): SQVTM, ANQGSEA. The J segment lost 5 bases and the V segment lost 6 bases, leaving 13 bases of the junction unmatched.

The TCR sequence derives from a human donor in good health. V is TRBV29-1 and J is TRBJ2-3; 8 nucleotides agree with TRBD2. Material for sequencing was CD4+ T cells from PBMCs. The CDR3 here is CSVAAGTSIIDTQYF. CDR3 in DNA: TGCAGCGTCGCTGCCGGGACTAGTATCATAGATACGCAGTATTTT.